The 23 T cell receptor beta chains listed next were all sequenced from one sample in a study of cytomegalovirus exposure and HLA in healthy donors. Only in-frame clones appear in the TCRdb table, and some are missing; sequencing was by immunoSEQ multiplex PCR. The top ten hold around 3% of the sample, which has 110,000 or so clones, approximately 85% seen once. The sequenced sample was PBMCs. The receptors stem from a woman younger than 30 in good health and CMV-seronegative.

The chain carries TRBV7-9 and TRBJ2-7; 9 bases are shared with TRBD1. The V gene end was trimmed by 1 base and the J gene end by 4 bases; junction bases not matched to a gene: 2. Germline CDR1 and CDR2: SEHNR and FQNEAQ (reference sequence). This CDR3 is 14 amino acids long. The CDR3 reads CASSLGTGVYEQYF. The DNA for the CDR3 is TGTGCCAGCAGCTTAGGGACAGGGGTGTACGAGCAGTACTTC.

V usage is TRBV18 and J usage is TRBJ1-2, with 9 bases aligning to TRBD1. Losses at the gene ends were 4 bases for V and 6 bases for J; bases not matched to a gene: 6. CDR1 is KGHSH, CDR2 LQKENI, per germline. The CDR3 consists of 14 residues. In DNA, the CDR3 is TGTGCCAGCTCACTCGGACAGGGGAGGGATGGCTACACCTTC. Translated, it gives CASSLGQGRDGYTF.

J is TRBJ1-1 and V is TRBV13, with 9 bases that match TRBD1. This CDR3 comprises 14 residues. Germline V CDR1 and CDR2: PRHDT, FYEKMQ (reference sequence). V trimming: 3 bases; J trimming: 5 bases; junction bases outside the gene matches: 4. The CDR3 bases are TGTGCCAGCAGCTTGGGACAGGGTAGGACTGAAGCTTTCTTT. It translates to CASSLGQGRTEAFF. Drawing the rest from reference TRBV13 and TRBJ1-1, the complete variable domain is AAGVIQSPRHLIKEKRETATLKCYPIPRHDTVYWYQQGPGQDPQFLISFYEKMQSDKGSIPDRFSAQQFSDYHSELNMSSLELGDSALYFCASSLGQGRTEAFFGQGTRLTVV.

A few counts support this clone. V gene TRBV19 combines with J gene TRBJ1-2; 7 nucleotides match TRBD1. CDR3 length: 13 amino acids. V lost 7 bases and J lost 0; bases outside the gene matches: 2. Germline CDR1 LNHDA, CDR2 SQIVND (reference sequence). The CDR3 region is CASTTGTNYGYTF. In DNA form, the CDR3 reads TGTGCCAGTACGACAGGGACTAACTATGGCTACACCTTC. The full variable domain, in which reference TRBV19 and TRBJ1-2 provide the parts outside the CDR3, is DGGITQSPKYLFRKEGQNVTLSCEQNLNHDAMYWYRQDPGQGLRLIYYSQIVNDFQKGDIAEGYSVSREKKESFPLTVTSAQKNPTAFYLCASTTGTNYGYTFGSGTRLTVV.

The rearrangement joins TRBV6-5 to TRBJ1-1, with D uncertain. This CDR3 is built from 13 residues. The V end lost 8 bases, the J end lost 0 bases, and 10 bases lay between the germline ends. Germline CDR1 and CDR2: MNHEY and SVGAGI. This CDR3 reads CASHTAMNTEAFF. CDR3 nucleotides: TGTGCCAGCCACACAGCCATGAACACTGAAGCTTTCTTT.

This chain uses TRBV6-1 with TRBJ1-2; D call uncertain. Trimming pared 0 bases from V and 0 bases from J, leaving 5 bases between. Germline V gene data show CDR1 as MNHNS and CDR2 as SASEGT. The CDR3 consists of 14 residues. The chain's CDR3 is CASSEATPNYGYTF. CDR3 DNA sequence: TGTGCCAGCAGTGAAGCGACACCTAACTATGGCTACACCTTC.

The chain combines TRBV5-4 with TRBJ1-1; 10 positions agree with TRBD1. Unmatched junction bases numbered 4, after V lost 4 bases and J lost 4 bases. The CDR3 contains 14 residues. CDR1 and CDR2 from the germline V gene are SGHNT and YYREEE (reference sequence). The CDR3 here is CASSRTGGSTEAFF. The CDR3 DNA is TGTGCCAGCAGCAGGACAGGGGGTAGCACTGAAGCTTTCTTT.

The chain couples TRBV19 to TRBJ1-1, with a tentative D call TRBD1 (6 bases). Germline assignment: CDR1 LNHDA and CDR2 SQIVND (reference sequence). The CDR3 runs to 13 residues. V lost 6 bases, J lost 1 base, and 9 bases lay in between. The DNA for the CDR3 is TGTGCCAGTAGGGACAGTACGAACACTGAAGCTTTCTTT. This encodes CASRDSTNTEAFF.

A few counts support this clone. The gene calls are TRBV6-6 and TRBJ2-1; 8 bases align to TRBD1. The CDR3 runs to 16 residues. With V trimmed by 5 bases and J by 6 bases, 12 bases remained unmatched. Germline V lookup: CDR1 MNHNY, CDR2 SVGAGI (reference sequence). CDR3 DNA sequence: TGTGCCAGCAGTCCCCACCCAGGGGGCCTCGTCAATGAGCAGTTCTTC. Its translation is CASSPHPGGLVNEQFF.

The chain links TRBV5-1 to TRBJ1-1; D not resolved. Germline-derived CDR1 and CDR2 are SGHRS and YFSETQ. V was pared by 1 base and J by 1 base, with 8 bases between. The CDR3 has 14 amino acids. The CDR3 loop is CASSLQSSNTEAFF. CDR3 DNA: TGCGCCAGCAGCTTGCAGTCGTCGAACACTGAAGCTTTCTTT.

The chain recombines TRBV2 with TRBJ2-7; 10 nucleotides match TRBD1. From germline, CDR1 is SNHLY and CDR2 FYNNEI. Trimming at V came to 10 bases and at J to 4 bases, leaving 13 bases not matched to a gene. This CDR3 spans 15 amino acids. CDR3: CATRMRTGGDYEQYF. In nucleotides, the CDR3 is TGTGCCACCAGGATGAGGACAGGGGGGGATTACGAGCAGTACTTC. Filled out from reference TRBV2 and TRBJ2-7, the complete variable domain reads EPEVTQTPSHQVTQMGQEVILRCVPISNHLYFYWYRQILGQKVEFLVSFYNNEISEKSEIFDDQFSVERPDGSNFTLKIRSTKLEDSAMYFCATRMRTGGDYEQYFGPGTRLTVT.

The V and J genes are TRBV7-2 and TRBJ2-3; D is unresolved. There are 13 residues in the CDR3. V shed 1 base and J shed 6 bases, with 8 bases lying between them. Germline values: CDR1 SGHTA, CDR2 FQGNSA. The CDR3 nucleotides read TGTGCCAGCAGCTTAGAAGTTGCGGATACGCAGTATTTT. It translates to CASSLEVADTQYF. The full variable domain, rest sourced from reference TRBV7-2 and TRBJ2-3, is GAGVSQSPSNKVTEKGKDVELRCDPISGHTALYWYRQSLGQGLEFLIYFQGNSAPDKSGLPSDRFSAERTGGSVSTLTIQRTQQEDSAVYLCASSLEVADTQYFGPGTRLTVL.

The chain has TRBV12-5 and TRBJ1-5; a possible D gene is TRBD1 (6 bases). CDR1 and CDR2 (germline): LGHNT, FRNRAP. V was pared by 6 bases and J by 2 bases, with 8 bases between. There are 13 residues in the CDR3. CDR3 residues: CASGEGGNQPQHF. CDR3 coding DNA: TGTGCTAGTGGCGAGGGGGGCAATCAGCCCCAGCATTTT.

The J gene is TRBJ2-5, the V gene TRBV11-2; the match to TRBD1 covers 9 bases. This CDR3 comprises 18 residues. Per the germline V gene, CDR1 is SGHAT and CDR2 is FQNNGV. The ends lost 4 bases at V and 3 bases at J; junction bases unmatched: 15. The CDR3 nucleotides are TGTGCCAGCAGCTACTACCCCCGCGGACAGGGGCTAAAAGAGACCCAGTACTTC. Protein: CASSYYPRGQGLKETQYF.

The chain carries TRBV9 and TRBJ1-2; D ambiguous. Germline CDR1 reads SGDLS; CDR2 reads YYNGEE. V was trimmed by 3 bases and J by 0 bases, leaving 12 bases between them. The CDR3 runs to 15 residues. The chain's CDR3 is CASSAPGSTNYGYTF. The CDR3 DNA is TGTGCCAGCAGCGCCCCGGGTAGTACTAACTATGGCTACACCTTC.

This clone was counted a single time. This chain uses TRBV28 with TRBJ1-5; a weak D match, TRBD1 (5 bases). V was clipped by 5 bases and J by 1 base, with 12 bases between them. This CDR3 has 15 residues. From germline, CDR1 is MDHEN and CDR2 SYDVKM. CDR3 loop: CASSRGDWSNQPQHF. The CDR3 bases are TGTGCCAGCAGTCGGGGGGATTGGAGCAATCAGCCCCAGCATTTT.

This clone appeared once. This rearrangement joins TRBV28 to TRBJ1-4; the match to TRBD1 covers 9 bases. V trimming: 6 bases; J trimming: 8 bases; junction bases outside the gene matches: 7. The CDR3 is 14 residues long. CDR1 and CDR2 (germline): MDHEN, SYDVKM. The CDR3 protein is CASRTGTGREKLFF. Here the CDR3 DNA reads TGTGCCAGCAGAACCGGGACAGGGCGGGAAAAACTGTTTTTT.

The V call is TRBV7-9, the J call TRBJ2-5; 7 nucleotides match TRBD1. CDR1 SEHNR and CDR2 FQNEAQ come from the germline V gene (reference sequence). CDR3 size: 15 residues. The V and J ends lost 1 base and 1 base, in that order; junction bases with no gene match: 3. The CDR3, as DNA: TGTGCCAGCAGCTTAGTAAGGGACAGCCAAGAGACCCAGTACTTC. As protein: CASSLVRDSQETQYF.

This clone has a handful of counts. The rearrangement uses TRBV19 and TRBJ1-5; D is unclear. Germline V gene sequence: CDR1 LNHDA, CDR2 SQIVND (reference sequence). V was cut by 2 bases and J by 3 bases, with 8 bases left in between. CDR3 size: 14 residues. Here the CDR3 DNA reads TGTGCCAGTAGTATAACGACATTCAATCAGCCCCAGCATTTT. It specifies CASSITTFNQPQHF.

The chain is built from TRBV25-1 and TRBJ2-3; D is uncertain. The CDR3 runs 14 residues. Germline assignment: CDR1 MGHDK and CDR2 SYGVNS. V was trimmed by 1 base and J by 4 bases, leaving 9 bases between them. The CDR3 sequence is CASSELVTPDTQYF. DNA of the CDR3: TGTGCCAGCAGTGAATTGGTGACTCCAGATACGCAGTATTTT. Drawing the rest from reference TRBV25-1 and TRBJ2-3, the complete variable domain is EADIYQTPRYLVIGTGKKITLECSQTMGHDKMYWYQQDPGMELHLIHYSYGVNSTEKGDLSSESTVSRIRTEHFPLTLESARPSHTSQYLCASSELVTPDTQYFGPGTRLTVL.

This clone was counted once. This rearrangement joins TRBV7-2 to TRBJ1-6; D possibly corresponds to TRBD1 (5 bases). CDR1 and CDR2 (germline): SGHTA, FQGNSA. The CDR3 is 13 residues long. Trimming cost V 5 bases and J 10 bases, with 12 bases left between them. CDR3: CASSQLGGSPLHF. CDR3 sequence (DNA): TGTGCCAGCAGCCAATTGGGGGGGTCACCCCTCCACTTT.

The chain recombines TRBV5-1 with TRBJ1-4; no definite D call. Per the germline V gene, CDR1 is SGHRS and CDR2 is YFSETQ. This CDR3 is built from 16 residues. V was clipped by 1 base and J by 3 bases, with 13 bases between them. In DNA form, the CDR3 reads TGCGCCAGCAGCTTGTCGGGAGGAAGGGCTAATGAAAAACTGTTTTTT. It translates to CASSLSGGRANEKLFF.

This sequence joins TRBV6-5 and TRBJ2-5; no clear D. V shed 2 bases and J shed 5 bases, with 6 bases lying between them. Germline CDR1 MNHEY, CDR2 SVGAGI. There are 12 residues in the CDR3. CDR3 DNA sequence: TGTGCCAGCAGTTACGGTCGGGAGACCCAGTACTTC. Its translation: CASSYGRETQYF.